These T cell receptor beta chains were read from a single sample in a study of identical twins. TCRdb recomputed calls from the 5' RACE reads with MiXCR, one row per CDR3 protein. The data hold approximately 700,000 distinct CDR3 sequences, with 15% to 20% observed a single time. The same data also contributed to another study, on T cells expressing NK-cell markers.

The source material was PBMCs. The receptors were sampled from a woman in her late teens or twenties in good health. CDR3s include the opening cysteine and the closing phenylalanine or tryptophan. D genes are given only for firm matches. Some rows mark clone size as missing; the rest say once, few, many or name a class of expanded clone.

TGCAGCGTTGCTGGCGGGACTTTAGCCAAAAACATTCAGTACTTC | CSVAGGTLAKNIQYF | TRBJ2-4 | . | TRBV29-1 | .
TGTGCCAGCAGCTTATATCCAGATACGCAGTATTTT | CASSLYPDTQYF | TRBJ2-3 | . | TRBV7-2 | .
TGTGCCAGCTCACACCGGGACTTCTACGAGCAGTACTTC | CASSHRDFYEQYF | TRBJ2-7 | . | TRBV18 | .
TGTGCCAGCAGCGGACAGAACACCGGGGAGCTGTTTTTT | CASSGQNTGELFF | TRBJ2-2 | . | TRBV9 | .
TGCAGCGTTGTAGGGGGGGAATCCTACGAGCAGTACTTC | CSVVGGESYEQYF | TRBJ2-7 | . | TRBV29-1 | few
TGTGCCAGCAGTTTGTTATTTAGGACTAAGGGATCCTACGAGCAGTACTTC | CASSLLFRTKGSYEQYF | TRBJ2-7 | . | TRBV27 | .
TGTGCCAGCAGTGAACGCCACTCGGACGGCGAGACCCAGTACTTC | CASSERHSDGETQYF | TRBJ2-5 | . | TRBV2 | .
TGTGCCAGCAGACTCGGAGGGCGCACTGAAGCTTTCTTT | CASRLGGRTEAFF | TRBJ1-1 | . | TRBV5-4 | few
TGTGCCAGCAGTTATTATTCATCTCAAGAGACCCAGTACTTC | CASSYYSSQETQYF | TRBJ2-5 | . | TRBV6-5 | few
TGCGCCAGCAGCTTGGCGGGGCAGACCTCCTACGAGCAGTACTTC | CASSLAGQTSYEQYF | TRBJ2-7 | . | TRBV5-1 | many
TGCGCCAGCAGCGCCGGGACTAGTCGCAAGACCCAGTACTTC | CASSAGTSRKTQYF | TRBJ2-5 | TRBD2 | TRBV5-1 | few
TGTGCCAGCAGTCCGGGAGCCGGCTACACCTTC | CASSPGAGYTF | TRBJ1-2 | . | TRBV12-3/TRBV12-4 | many
TGTGCCAGCAGCTTCCTAGCGGGGGACTACGAGCAGTACTTC | CASSFLAGDYEQYF | TRBJ2-7 | TRBD2 | TRBV7-9 | .
TGTGCCATCAGTGGTTTTGAGACAGTGAACACTGAAGCTTTCTTT | CAISGFETVNTEAFF | TRBJ1-1 | . | TRBV10-3 | few
TGTGCCAGCAGCAAGACAGGTATCACTGAAGCTTTCTTT | CASSKTGITEAFF | TRBJ1-1 | . | TRBV11-2 | few
TGTGCCAGCAGTTTCCGGGACAGGGACCCTCGTGAGCAGTACTTC | CASSFRDRDPREQYF | TRBJ2-7 | TRBD1 | TRBV27 | few
TGTGCCAGCAGTTTCCGGACGACCGGGGAGCTGTTTTTT | CASSFRTTGELFF | TRBJ2-2 | . | TRBV12-3/TRBV12-4 | few
TGTGCCATCCGGCCGGGGCAGGAGCGCACAGATACGCAGTATTTT | CAIRPGQERTDTQYF | TRBJ2-3 | . | TRBV10-3 | .
TGTGCCATCAGTGGGGCCGTAAATCAGCCCCAGCATTTT | CAISGAVNQPQHF | TRBJ1-5 | . | TRBV10-3 | .
TGTGCCAGCAGTATGAGACTAGCGGGAAATGAGCAGTTCTTC | CASSMRLAGNEQFF | TRBJ2-1 | TRBD2 | TRBV12-3/TRBV12-4 | .
TGTGCCAGCAGTCCCGAGGACAGGGACCCCAATGAGCAGTTCTTC | CASSPEDRDPNEQFF | TRBJ2-1 | TRBD1 | TRBV6-1 | few
TGTGCCAGCAGTGACGGTTTGGTGGGGTCCCACTATGGCTACACCTTC | CASSDGLVGSHYGYTF | TRBJ1-2 | . | TRBV6-1 | .
TGTGCCAGCAGTGATTTCGGTTTAAAACTGTTTTTT | CASSDFGLKLFF | TRBJ1-4 | . | TRBV6-1 | few
TGTGCCAGCAGTTACTCCGGCAGGGAAGGAAACATTCAGTACTTC | CASSYSGREGNIQYF | TRBJ2-4 | . | TRBV6-5 | few
TGCAGTGCTAGAGATTCGTCAGCTGACGAAAAACTGTTTTTT | CSARDSSADEKLFF | TRBJ1-4 | . | TRBV20-1 | few
TGTGCCAGCAGCCTACAAGGTCGGCTAGCCTACGAGCAGTACTTC | CASSLQGRLAYEQYF | TRBJ2-7 | . | TRBV7-2 | .
TGCAGTGTCCCAAGCGGGATCTCTCCCAATGAGCAGTTCTTC | CSVPSGISPNEQFF | TRBJ2-1 | TRBD2 | TRBV20-1 | .
TGCGCCAGCAGCCAAGATCAAGTGGGCATCGGGACAGATAATTCACCCCTCCACTTT | CASSQDQVGIGTDNSPLHF | TRBJ1-6 | TRBD1 | TRBV4-3 | few
TGTGCCAGCAGTAGTAAGGGGAATACTAATGAAAAACTGTTTTTT | CASSSKGNTNEKLFF | TRBJ1-4 | . | TRBV5-5 | .
TGTGCCAGCAGTTTAGCAGGACAGGTCTTTTCTGGTGAGCAGTTCTTC | CASSLAGQVFSGEQFF | TRBJ2-1 | TRBD1 | TRBV12-3/TRBV12-4 | .
TGCGCCAGCAGCTCGTCCTCAGGGGGGACTGAAGCTTTCTTT | CASSSSSGGTEAFF | TRBJ1-1 | TRBD1 | TRBV5-1 | .
TGCAGTGCTACACGAAACTACGAGCAGTACTTC | CSATRNYEQYF | TRBJ2-7 | . | TRBV20-1 | .
TGTGCCAGCAGTACCTCAGCGGGAGAGCAAGAGACCCAGTACTTC | CASSTSAGEQETQYF | TRBJ2-5 | TRBD2 | TRBV27 | few
TGTGCCACTACTAGCGGAGCCACCGGGGAGCTGTTTTTT | CATTSGATGELFF | TRBJ2-2 | TRBD2 | TRBV10-3 | .
TGCAGTGCCAGACGGAGCGGGGGAACAAATGAGCAGTTCTTC | CSARRSGGTNEQFF | TRBJ2-1 | TRBD2 | TRBV20-1 | few
TGTGCCAGCAACTACCTTCCCACAGATACGCAGTATTTT | CASNYLPTDTQYF | TRBJ2-3 | . | TRBV9 | many
TGTGCCAGCAGCTTGGGGGGCCGCCTAGCCAAAAACATTCAGTACTTC | CASSLGGRLAKNIQYF | TRBJ2-4 | . | TRBV7-9 | few
TGCGCCAGCAGCGGGAAAAACACAGGGAATTTGGACAATGAGCAGTTCTTC | CASSGKNTGNLDNEQFF | TRBJ2-1 | . | TRBV5-1 | .
TGTGCCACCAGCAGTTGGGAAGCTTTCTTT | CATSSWEAFF | TRBJ1-1 | . | TRBV15 | many
TGCGCCAGCAGCTTCTACCCACTGGATTCCGGCAATGAGCAGTTCTTC | CASSFYPLDSGNEQFF | TRBJ2-1 | . | TRBV5-1 | many
TGTGCCAGCAGCTTCTCTAGTGGGGTAGATACGCAGTATTTT | CASSFSSGVDTQYF | TRBJ2-3 | . | TRBV7-9 | .
TGTGCCAGCAGTGAAGGCGGTGGGGCCGGGGAGCTGTTTTTT | CASSEGGGAGELFF | TRBJ2-2 | . | TRBV2 | many
TGTGCCAGCAGCCCCCCAAAGGGAAGAACTGAAGCTTTCTTT | CASSPPKGRTEAFF | TRBJ1-1 | . | TRBV7-9 | .
TGTGCCAGCAGCCAACCCACAATTTCCGGGACAGGGATGGGACACACCGGGGAGCTGTTTTTT | CASSQPTISGTGMGHTGELFF | TRBJ2-2 | TRBD1 | TRBV4-2 | few
TGTGCCAGCAGTGTGGGGGAAAAACTGTTTTTT | CASSVGEKLFF | TRBJ1-4 | . | TRBV2 | .
TGTGCCAGCAGATCGCGGGTTAGCGGGAGGTCCTACAATGAGCAGTTCTTC | CASRSRVSGRSYNEQFF | TRBJ2-1 | TRBD2 | TRBV6-1 | .
TGTGCCATCAGTGCCTCGACCACGGATACGCAGTATTTT | CAISASTTDTQYF | TRBJ2-3 | . | TRBV10-3 | .
TGCGCCAGCAGGGTCCCGGGACAGGGGAACGAGCAGTACTTC | CASRVPGQGNEQYF | TRBJ2-7 | TRBD1 | TRBV5-1 | few
TGTGCCAGCAGCTTAGATCTGGGCAGGAGTGAAGCTTTCTTT | CASSLDLGRSEAFF | TRBJ1-1 | . | TRBV11-3 | few
TGTGCCAGCAGTCGACAGGGGGCGGTCACAGATACGCAGTATTTT | CASSRQGAVTDTQYF | TRBJ2-3 | TRBD1 | TRBV12-3/TRBV12-4 | few
TGCAGTGCTCGAGCCGGGACAGGCACAGATACGCAGTATTTT | CSARAGTGTDTQYF | TRBJ2-3 | TRBD1 | TRBV20-1 | .
TGTGCCAACAGGGGAACCGGGGAGCTGTTTTTT | CANRGTGELFF | TRBJ2-2 | TRBD1 | TRBV10-3 | few
TGTGCCAGCAGTGACTCGAAGTCGGGAGAGGGCACAGATACGCAGTATTTT | CASSDSKSGEGTDTQYF | TRBJ2-3 | . | TRBV6-4 | few
TGTGCCAGCAGCTTAGCCGGGACAGTACACCGCGACGTCTCTGGGGCCAACGTCCTGACTTTC | CASSLAGTVHRDVSGANVLTF | TRBJ2-6 | TRBD1 | TRBV11-1 | .